Listed here are 31 T cell receptor beta chains from one sample, sequenced in a study of cytomegalovirus exposure and HLA in healthy donors. Both 60 Vbeta primers and 13 Jbeta primers went into the PCR. The table came from immunoSEQ multiplex PCR; TCRdb's copy has only in-frame clones and leaves some out. There are 130,000 to 150,000 clones in the sample; about 72% occur only once, and roughly 2.1% lies in the top ten. The sequencing input was PBMCs. The source of these receptors is a man aged 35 to 55 in good health and CMV-seronegative.

The chain employs TRBV6-1 and TRBJ2-1, with D tentatively TRBD2 (5 bases). The V end lost 10 bases, the J end lost 0 bases, and 13 bases lay between the germline ends. The CDR3 extends over 14 amino acids. CDR1 and CDR2 (germline): MNHNS, SASEGT. The chain's CDR3 is CATGRASSYNEQFF. The CDR3 DNA sequence: TGTGCCACCGGGCGGGCGAGCTCCTACAATGAGCAGTTCTTC.

This chain connects TRBV6-5 to TRBJ2-1; 10 bases agree with TRBD2. This CDR3 spans 15 amino acids. V trimming: 6 bases; J trimming: 7 bases; junction bases outside the gene matches: 9. Germline loops: CDR1 MNHEY, CDR2 SVGAGI. The CDR3 spells CASSYSGGSENEQFF. CDR3 nucleotides: TGTGCCAGCAGCTATAGCGGGGGGAGTGAGAATGAGCAGTTCTTC.

The CDR3 sequence is CASRRTGIISGANVLTF. CDR3 in DNA: TGTGCCAGTAGACGGACAGGGATAATTTCTGGGGCCAACGTCCTGACTTTC. The V and J genes are TRBV19 and TRBJ2-6, with 8 bases that match TRBD1. The junction had 8 bases not matched to a gene; V was cut back by 6 bases and J by 1 base. CDR3 length: 17 amino acids. CDR1 is LNHDA, CDR2 SQIVND, per germline (reference sequence).

This rearrangement joins TRBV9 to TRBJ2-3; 10 nucleotides line up with TRBD2. With 2 bases clipped from V and 4 bases from J, the junction kept 7 bases outside the gene matches. This CDR3 has 16 amino acids. Per the germline V gene, CDR1 is SGDLS and CDR2 is YYNGEE. CDR3: CASSVERGGFADTQYF. Here the CDR3 DNA reads TGTGCCAGCAGCGTGGAGCGGGGGGGATTTGCAGATACGCAGTATTTT.

The genes are TRBV5-5 and TRBJ1-1; D remains ambiguous. The CDR3 has 16 amino acids. The V and J ends lost 0 bases and 3 bases respectively, with 15 bases between them. CDR1 is SGHKS, CDR2 YYEKEE, per germline (reference sequence). The CDR3 loop is CASSLDLRGGYTEAFF. The CDR3 DNA reads as TGTGCCAGCAGCTTGGATCTCCGGGGAGGGTACACTGAAGCTTTCTTT.

This clone was seen a few times. V is TRBV5-1 and J is TRBJ2-7; D might be TRBD1 (6 bases). Trimming cost V 4 bases and J 6 bases, with 17 bases left between them. CDR3 length equals 14 residues. Germline values: CDR1 SGHRS, CDR2 YFSETQ. The CDR3 sequence is CASSPEPNRAEQYF. The CDR3 DNA follows: TGCGCCAGCAGCCCGGAGCCAAACAGGGCCGAGCAGTACTTC.

CDR3 nucleotide sequence: TGCGCCAGCAGCGGACTAGCGGGGGGCGGGGCAGATACGCAGTATTTT. Its translation: CASSGLAGGGADTQYF. V and J are TRBV5-1 and TRBJ2-3; 14 bases are shared with TRBD2. Trimming took 4 bases from V and 4 from J; bases not matched to a gene: 5. Germline V CDR1 and CDR2: SGHRS, YFSETQ. This CDR3 contains 16 residues.

In DNA, the CDR3 is TGTGCCAGCAGCTTAACGCGGCTAGCGGGGGGGAGAAGCACCGGGGAGCTGTTTTTT. This encodes CASSLTRLAGGRSTGELFF. This chain connects TRBV7-3 to TRBJ2-2; TRBD2 matches at 12 bases. The V gene's germline CDR1 is SGHTA and CDR2 FQGTGA. This CDR3 comprises 19 residues. J gave up 4 bases and V 0 bases, and 9 bases lay outside the gene matches.

The rearrangement uses TRBV5-4 and TRBJ2-1; weak D call: TRBD2 (7 bases). Trimming stripped 4 bases from V and 8 bases from J, with 16 bases between. The germline CDR1 and CDR2 sequences are SGHNT and YYREEE (reference sequence). The CDR3 is 14 amino acids. The CDR3 bases are TGTGCCAGCAGCCTCCCCGCGGGGGCCGATGAGCAGTTCTTC. This encodes CASSLPAGADEQFF.

This chain links TRBV4-1 with TRBJ1-5; D uncertain. This CDR3 has 14 amino acids. The V end lost 3 bases, the J end lost 7 bases, and 13 bases lay between the germline ends. CDR1 and CDR2 (germline): MGHRA, YSYEKL. CDR3 in amino acids: CASSHRVSRQPQHF. CDR3 DNA sequence: TGCGCCAGCAGCCATCGGGTTTCGCGCCAGCCCCAGCATTTT.

The sample holds one count of this clone. The rearrangement joins TRBV14 to TRBJ2-1; 11 bases line up with TRBD2. The CDR3 has 20 residues. From germline, CDR1 is SGHDN and CDR2 FVKESK. V lost 0 bases and J lost 7; bases outside the gene matches: 17. The CDR3 protein is CASSQDRSSGRTGGRNEQFF. The CDR3 DNA is TGTGCCAGCAGCCAAGATAGGTCTAGCGGGAGGACGGGGGGAAGGAATGAGCAGTTCTTC.

The chain combines TRBV2 with TRBJ2-7, with TRBD1 identical over 7 bases. This CDR3 region has 14 residues. Per the germline V gene, CDR1 is SNHLY and CDR2 is FYNNEI. V shed 6 bases, J shed 3 bases, and the junction held 8 bases outside the gene matches. The CDR3 DNA reads as TGTGCCAGCAGGGGGGACAGCTTATACTACGAGCAGTACTTC. It codes for CASRGDSLYYEQYF.

This clone has more than one count but fewer than ten. The CDR3, as DNA: TGTGCCAGCAGCTACGGGACAGTCTATGGCTACACCTTC. This translates into CASSYGTVYGYTF. The chain links TRBV5-4 to TRBJ1-2; TRBD1 aligns across 7 bases. CDR1 is SGHNT and CDR2 is YYREEE in the germline V gene (reference sequence). J lost 4 bases, V lost 3 bases, and 3 bases had no gene match. The CDR3 totals 13 residues.

The chain combines TRBV7-2 with TRBJ2-5, with 7 bases lining up with TRBD2. V lost 5 bases, J lost 5 bases, and 8 bases stayed unmatched. The CDR3 contains 14 residues. CDR1 and CDR2 from the germline V gene are SGHTA and FQGNSA. The CDR3 coding sequence is TGTGCCAGCAGCCTCGGGGTAGCGGGCGAGACCCAGTACTTC. It codes for CASSLGVAGETQYF.

This rearrangement joins TRBV10-2 to TRBJ1-1; no firm D call. V was clipped by 0 bases and J by 1 base, with 6 bases between them. The CDR3 spans 14 residues. The germline gives CDR1 WSHSY, CDR2 SAAADI. This CDR3 is CASSESIGNTEAFF. The CDR3 nucleotides read TGCGCCAGCAGTGAGTCGATCGGGAACACTGAAGCTTTCTTT.

The rearrangement joins TRBV5-4 to TRBJ2-2, with 7 bases aligning to TRBD2. V lost 4 bases and J lost 6; bases outside the gene matches: 6. Germline V gene data show CDR1 as SGHNT and CDR2 as YYREEE (reference sequence). This CDR3 has 14 residues. The CDR3 protein is CASSPGRWAGELFF. For the CDR3, the DNA is TGTGCCAGCAGCCCCGGGAGGTGGGCCGGGGAGCTGTTTTTT.

Only a few counts were recorded for this clone. The chain is built from TRBV14 and TRBJ2-1; TRBD2 might be the D (6 bases). Germline CDR1 is SGHDN and CDR2 is FVKESK. This CDR3 spans 14 amino acids. V was clipped by 8 bases and J by 7 bases, with 18 bases between them. CDR3 nucleotide sequence: TGTGCCAGCTCCCGCGGGGCACGGTTAAATGAGCAGTTCTTC. It specifies CASSRGARLNEQFF.

This chain connects TRBV9 to TRBJ2-3, with 10 bases lining up with TRBD2. The CDR3 contains 15 residues. Germline V gene lookup returns CDR1 SGDLS and CDR2 YYNGEE. Trimming cost V 0 bases and J 5 bases; bases outside gene matches: 3. The CDR3 DNA follows: TGTGCCAGCAGCGTAGGGGCTAGCGGGAGAGATACGCAGTATTTT. Its translation: CASSVGASGRDTQYF.

The chain has TRBV5-4 and TRBJ2-4, with a weak D call TRBD2 (6 bases). CDR1 SGHNT and CDR2 YYREEE come from the germline V gene (reference sequence). Trimming took 1 base from V and 2 from J, leaving 7 bases between them. This CDR3 region has 14 residues. CDR3 in DNA: TGTGCCAGCAGCTTGCGGGACTCCAAAAACATTCAGTACTTC. Its translation: CASSLRDSKNIQYF.

This chain links TRBV19 with TRBJ2-7; D uncertain. Germline V gene sequence: CDR1 LNHDA, CDR2 SQIVND (reference sequence). This CDR3 is built from 14 residues. Trimming pared 1 base from V and 0 bases from J, leaving 7 bases between. The CDR3 DNA sequence: TGTGCCAGTAGTATAGGAGCCAACTCCTACGAGCAGTACTTC. This translates into CASSIGANSYEQYF.

The chain has TRBV27 and TRBJ1-5; weak D call: TRBD1 (5 bases). The germline V gene encodes CDR1 MNHEY and CDR2 SMNVEV (reference sequence). CDR3 length: 12 amino acids. V lost 8 bases to trimming and J lost 11 bases, with 16 bases between them. The CDR3 DNA reads as TGTGCCAGCGGAATGGGGCGGAGGGCCCAGCATTTT. Translating it yields CASGMGRRAQHF.

Only a few counts were recorded for this clone. The chain combines TRBV7-2 with TRBJ2-7, with a tentative D call TRBD2 (6 bases). Deletions cut 5 bases from V and 0 bases from J, with 8 bases between. The length of the CDR3 is 13 residues. CDR1 is SGHTA, CDR2 FQGNSA, per germline. In DNA form, the CDR3 reads TGTGCCAGCAGCCCAGCGGGCTCCTACGAGCAGTACTTC. Amino acids: CASSPAGSYEQYF.

This clone was observed a handful of times. This chain links TRBV7-9 with TRBJ1-3; D gene unclear. CDR1 and CDR2 (germline): SEHNR, FQNEAQ (reference sequence). The V and J ends lost 0 bases and 4 bases respectively, with 10 bases between them. The CDR3 is 15 amino acids. The DNA for the CDR3 is TGTGCCAGCAGCTTAGCTGCTGAGCTAGGAAACACCATATATTTT. This gives the protein CASSLAAELGNTIYF.

The genes are TRBV28 and TRBJ1-2, with a weak D call TRBD1 (6 bases). This CDR3 spans 13 amino acids. Germline V CDR1 and CDR2: MDHEN, SYDVKM. Trimming stripped 2 bases from V and 4 bases from J, with 8 bases between. Written as DNA, the CDR3 is TGTGCCAGCAGTTTAGTAGGGGGCTATGGCTACACCTTC. This encodes CASSLVGGYGYTF.

DNA of the CDR3: TGTGCCAGCAGTTACTCGCCTCAAGGGGCAGATACGCAGTATTTT. It yields the protein CASSYSPQGADTQYF. The chain couples TRBV6-5 to TRBJ2-3; a weak D match, TRBD1 (5 bases). Germline loops: CDR1 MNHEY, CDR2 SVGAGI. CDR3 length: 15 residues. Trimming left V 0 bases short and J 4 bases short, with 11 bases between.

V and J are TRBV25-1 and TRBJ1-1; D might be TRBD1 (6 bases). V was clipped by 6 bases and J by 0 bases, with 11 bases between them. Germline values: CDR1 MGHDK, CDR2 SYGVNS. The CDR3 runs to 14 residues. CDR3 residues: CASRSGHLNTEAFF. CDR3 sequence (DNA): TGTGCCAGCAGGTCGGGACATTTGAACACTGAAGCTTTCTTT.

The V call is TRBV19, the J call TRBJ2-7, with no clear D. Trimming shortened V by 5 bases and J by 2 bases, and 16 bases separated the two germline ends. Germline V gene lookup returns CDR1 LNHDA and CDR2 SQIVND (reference sequence). The CDR3 length is 15 residues. The CDR3 coding sequence is TGTGCCAGTAGTCTAAGCCACCGTCAGGCCTACGAGCAGTACTTC. Amino acid sequence: CASSLSHRQAYEQYF.

V is TRBV2 and J is TRBJ2-1; 8 positions match TRBD2. The V and J ends lost 2 bases and 1 base, in that order; junction bases with no gene match: 4. The CDR3 runs 16 residues. Per germline, CDR1 SNHLY and CDR2 FYNNEI. CDR3 in DNA: TGTGCCAGCAGTGAACCAACGGGAGGGTCCTACAATGAGCAGTTCTTC. Amino acids: CASSEPTGGSYNEQFF.

The chain carries TRBV7-9 and TRBJ1-1; D unresolved. The CDR3 has 13 residues. Between the trimmed V and J ends, which lost 4 bases and 1 base, there was a span of 7 bases. Germline assignment: CDR1 SEHNR and CDR2 FQNEAQ (reference sequence). The DNA for the CDR3 is TGTGCCAGCAGCTCGACGGGGAACACTGAAGCTTTCTTT. This translates into CASSSTGNTEAFF. The whole variable domain, filled in from reference TRBV7-9 and TRBJ1-1, reads DTGVSQNPRHKITKRGQNVTFRCDPISEHNRLYWYRQTLGQGPEFLTYFQNEAQLEKSRLLSDRFSAERPKGSFSTLEIQRTEQGDSAMYLCASSSTGNTEAFFGQGTRLTVV.

The V and J genes are TRBV13 and TRBJ1-1; no reliable D call. Trimming stripped 5 bases from V and 5 bases from J, with 12 bases between. The CDR3 covers 13 residues. The germline V gene has CDR1 PRHDT and CDR2 FYEKMQ (reference sequence). In DNA form, the CDR3 reads TGTGCCAGCAGCGCCGCCGGGAGAACTGAAGCTTTCTTT. This codes for CASSAAGRTEAFF.

This clone was counted between two and nine times. The chain links TRBV7-2 to TRBJ1-3; a possible D gene is TRBD1 (5 bases). CDR3 length: 15 residues. The germline V gene encodes CDR1 SGHTA and CDR2 FQGNSA. V lost 1 base to trimming and J lost 2 bases, with 9 bases between them. This chain's CDR3 is CASSLGRTTGNTIYF. The CDR3 coding sequence is TGTGCCAGCAGCTTAGGCCGGACAACTGGAAACACCATATATTTT.